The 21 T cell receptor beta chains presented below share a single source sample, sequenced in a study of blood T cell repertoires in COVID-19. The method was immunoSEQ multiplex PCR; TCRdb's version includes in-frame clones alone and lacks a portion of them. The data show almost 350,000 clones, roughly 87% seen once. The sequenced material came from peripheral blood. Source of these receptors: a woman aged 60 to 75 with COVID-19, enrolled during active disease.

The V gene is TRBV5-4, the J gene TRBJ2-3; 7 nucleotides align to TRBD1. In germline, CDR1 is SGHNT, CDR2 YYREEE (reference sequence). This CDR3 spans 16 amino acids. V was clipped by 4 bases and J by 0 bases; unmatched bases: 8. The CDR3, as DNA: TGTGCCAGCAGCCGAGGGGGCGCCGGAAGCACAGATACGCAGTATTTT. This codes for CASSRGGAGSTDTQYF.

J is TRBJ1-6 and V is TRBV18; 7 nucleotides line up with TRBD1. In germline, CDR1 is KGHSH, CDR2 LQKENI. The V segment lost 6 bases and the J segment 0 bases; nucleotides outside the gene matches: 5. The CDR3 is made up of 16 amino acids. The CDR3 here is CASSPRDSSYNSPLHF. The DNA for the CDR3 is TGTGCCAGCTCTCCCCGGGACAGCTCCTATAATTCACCCCTCCACTTT.

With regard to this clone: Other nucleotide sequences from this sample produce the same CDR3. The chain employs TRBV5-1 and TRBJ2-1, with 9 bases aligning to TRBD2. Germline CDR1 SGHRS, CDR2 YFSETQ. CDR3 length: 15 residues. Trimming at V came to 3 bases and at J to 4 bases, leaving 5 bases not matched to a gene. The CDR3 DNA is TGCGCCAGCAGCTCGACTAGCGGAGCTTACAATGAGCAGTTCTTC. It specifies CASSSTSGAYNEQFF.

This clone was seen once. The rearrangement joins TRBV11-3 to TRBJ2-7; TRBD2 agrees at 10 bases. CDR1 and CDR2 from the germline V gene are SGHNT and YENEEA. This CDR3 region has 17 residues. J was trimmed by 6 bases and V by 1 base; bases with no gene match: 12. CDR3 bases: TGTGCCAGCAGCTTAGGGACCCTACTAGCGGGGTCCCCCGAGCAGTACTTC. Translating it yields CASSLGTLLAGSPEQYF. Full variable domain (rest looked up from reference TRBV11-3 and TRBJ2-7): EAGVVQSPRYKIIEKKQPVAFWCNPISGHNTLYWYLQNLGQGPELLIRYENEEAVDDSQLPKDRFSAERLKGVDSTLKIQPAELGDSAVYLCASSLGTLLAGSPEQYFGPGTRLTVT.

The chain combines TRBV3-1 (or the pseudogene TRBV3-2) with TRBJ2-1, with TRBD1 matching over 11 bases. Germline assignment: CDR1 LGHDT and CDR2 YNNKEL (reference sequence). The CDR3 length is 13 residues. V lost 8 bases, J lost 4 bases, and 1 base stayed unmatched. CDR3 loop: CASGDRGYNEQFF. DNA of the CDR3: TGTGCCAGCGGGGACAGGGGGTACAATGAGCAGTTCTTC.

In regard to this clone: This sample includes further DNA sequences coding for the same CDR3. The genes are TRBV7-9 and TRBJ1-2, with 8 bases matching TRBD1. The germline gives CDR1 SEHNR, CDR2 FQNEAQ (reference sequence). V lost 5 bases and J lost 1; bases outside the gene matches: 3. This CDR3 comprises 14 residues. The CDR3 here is CASSPGQGNYGYTF. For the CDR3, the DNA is TGTGCCAGCAGCCCAGGACAGGGTAACTATGGCTACACCTTC.

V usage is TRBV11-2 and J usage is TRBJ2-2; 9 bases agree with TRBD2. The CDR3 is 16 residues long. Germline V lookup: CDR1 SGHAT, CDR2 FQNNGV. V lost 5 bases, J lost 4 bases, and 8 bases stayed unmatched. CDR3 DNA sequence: TGTGCCAGCAGCCGAGTAGCGGGGGACCTCACCGGGGAGCTGTTTTTT. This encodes CASSRVAGDLTGELFF. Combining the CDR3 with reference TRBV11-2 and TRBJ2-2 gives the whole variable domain EAGVAQSPRYKIIEKRQSVAFWCNPISGHATLYWYQQILGQGPKLLIQFQNNGVVDDSQLPKDRFSAERLKGVDSTLKIQPAKLEDSAVYLCASSRVAGDLTGELFFGEGSRLTVL.

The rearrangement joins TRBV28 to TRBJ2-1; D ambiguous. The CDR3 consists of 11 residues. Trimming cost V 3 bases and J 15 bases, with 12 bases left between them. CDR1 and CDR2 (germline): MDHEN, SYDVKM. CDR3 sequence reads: CASSFRGLGFF. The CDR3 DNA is TGTGCCAGCAGTTTTAGAGGCCTGGGGTTCTTC.

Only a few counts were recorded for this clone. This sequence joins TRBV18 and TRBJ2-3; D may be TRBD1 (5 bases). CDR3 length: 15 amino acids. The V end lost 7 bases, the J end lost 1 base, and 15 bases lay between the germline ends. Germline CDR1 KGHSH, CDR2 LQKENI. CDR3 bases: TGTGCCAGCTTCAACCAAGACAGCCGCACAGATACGCAGTATTTT. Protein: CASFNQDSRTDTQYF.

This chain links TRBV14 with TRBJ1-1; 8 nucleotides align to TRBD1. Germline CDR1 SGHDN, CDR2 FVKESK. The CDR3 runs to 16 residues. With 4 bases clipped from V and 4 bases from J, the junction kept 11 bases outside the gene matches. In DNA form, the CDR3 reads TGTGCCAGCAGCCTCCGGGCCAGGGGGCGAGGCACTGAAGCTTTCTTT. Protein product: CASSLRARGRGTEAFF.

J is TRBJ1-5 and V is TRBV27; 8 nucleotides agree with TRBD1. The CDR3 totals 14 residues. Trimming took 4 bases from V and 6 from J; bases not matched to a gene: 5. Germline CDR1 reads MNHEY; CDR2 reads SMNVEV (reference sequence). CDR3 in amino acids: CASSSGQGGQPQHF. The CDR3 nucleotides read TGTGCCAGCAGTTCAGGACAGGGTGGTCAGCCCCAGCATTTT.

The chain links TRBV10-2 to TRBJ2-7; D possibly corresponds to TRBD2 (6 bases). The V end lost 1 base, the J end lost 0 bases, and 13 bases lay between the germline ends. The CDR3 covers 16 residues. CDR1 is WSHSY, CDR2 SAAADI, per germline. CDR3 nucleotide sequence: TGCGCCAGCAGTGAGTTTGGGGGGATTCGCTCCTACGAGCAGTACTTC. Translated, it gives CASSEFGGIRSYEQYF.

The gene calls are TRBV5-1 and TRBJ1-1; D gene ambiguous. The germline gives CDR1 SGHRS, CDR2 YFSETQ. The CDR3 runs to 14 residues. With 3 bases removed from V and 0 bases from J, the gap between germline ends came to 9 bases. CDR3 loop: CASSWRNLNTEAFF. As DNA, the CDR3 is TGCGCCAGCAGCTGGAGAAATTTGAACACTGAAGCTTTCTTT.

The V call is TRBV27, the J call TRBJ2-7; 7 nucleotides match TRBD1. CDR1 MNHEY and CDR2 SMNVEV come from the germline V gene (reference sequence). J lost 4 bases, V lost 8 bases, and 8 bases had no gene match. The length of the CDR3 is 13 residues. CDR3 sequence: CASQDRLNYEQYF. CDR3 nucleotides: TGTGCCAGCCAGGACAGGCTCAATTACGAGCAGTACTTC.

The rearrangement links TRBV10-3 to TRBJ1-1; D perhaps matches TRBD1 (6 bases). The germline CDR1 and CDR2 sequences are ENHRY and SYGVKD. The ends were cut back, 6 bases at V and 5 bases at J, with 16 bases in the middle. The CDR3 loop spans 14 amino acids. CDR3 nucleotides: TGTGCCATCAGCGACGGGGGGCGGGGAACTGAAGCTTTCTTT. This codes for CAISDGGRGTEAFF.

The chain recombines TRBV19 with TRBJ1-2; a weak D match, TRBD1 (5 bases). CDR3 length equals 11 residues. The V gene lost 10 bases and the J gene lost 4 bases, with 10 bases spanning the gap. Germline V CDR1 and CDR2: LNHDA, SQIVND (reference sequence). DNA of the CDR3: TGTGCCACGGGACTGCCCTATGGCTACACCTTC. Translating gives CATGLPYGYTF.

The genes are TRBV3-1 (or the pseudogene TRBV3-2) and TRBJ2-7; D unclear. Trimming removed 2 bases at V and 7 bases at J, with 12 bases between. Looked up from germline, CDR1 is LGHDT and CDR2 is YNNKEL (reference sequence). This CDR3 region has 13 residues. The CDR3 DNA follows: TGTGCCAGCAGCCAATCGGCCCCCGGGGAGCAGTACTTC. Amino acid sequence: CASSQSAPGEQYF.

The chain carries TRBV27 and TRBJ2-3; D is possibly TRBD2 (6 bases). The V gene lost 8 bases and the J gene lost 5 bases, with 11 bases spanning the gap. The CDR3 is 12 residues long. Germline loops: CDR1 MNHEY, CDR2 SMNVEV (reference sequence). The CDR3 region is CASQTGVDTQYF. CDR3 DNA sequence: TGTGCCAGCCAAACGGGGGTAGATACGCAGTATTTT.

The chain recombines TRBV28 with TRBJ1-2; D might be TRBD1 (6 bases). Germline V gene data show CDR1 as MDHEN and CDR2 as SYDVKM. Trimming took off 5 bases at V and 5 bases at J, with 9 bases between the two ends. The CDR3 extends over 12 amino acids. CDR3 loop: CASSVTGYGYTF. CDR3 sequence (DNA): TGTGCCAGCAGTGTTACAGGGTATGGCTACACCTTC.

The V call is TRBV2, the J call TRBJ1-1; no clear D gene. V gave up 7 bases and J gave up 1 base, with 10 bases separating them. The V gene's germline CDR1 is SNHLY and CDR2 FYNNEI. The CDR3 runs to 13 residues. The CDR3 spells CASTTGRNTEAFF. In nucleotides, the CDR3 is TGTGCCAGCACTACTGGGAGGAACACTGAAGCTTTCTTT. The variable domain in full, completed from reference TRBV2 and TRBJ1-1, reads EPEVTQTPSHQVTQMGQEVILRCVPISNHLYFYWYRQILGQKVEFLVSFYNNEISEKSEIFDDQFSVERPDGSNFTLKIRSTKLEDSAMYFCASTTGRNTEAFFGQGTRLTVV.

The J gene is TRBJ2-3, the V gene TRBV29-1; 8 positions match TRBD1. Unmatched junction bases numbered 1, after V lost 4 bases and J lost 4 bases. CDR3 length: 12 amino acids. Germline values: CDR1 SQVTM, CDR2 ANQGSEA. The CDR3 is CSVVQGADTQYF. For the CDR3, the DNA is TGCAGCGTTGTACAGGGGGCAGATACGCAGTATTTT.